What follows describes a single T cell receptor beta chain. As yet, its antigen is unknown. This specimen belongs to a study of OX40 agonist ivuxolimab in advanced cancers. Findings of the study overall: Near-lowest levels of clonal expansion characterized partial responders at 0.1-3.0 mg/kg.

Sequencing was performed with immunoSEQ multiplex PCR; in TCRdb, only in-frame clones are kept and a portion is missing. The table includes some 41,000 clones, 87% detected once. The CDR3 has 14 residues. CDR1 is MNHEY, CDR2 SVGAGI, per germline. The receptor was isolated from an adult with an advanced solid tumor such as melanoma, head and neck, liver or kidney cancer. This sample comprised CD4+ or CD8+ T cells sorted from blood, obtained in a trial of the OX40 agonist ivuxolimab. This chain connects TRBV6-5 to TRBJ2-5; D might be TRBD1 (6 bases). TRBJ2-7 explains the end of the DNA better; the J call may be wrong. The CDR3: CASSYRGGPYEQYF. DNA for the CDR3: TGTGCCAGCAGTTACCGAGGGGGACCCTACGAGCAGTACTTC.